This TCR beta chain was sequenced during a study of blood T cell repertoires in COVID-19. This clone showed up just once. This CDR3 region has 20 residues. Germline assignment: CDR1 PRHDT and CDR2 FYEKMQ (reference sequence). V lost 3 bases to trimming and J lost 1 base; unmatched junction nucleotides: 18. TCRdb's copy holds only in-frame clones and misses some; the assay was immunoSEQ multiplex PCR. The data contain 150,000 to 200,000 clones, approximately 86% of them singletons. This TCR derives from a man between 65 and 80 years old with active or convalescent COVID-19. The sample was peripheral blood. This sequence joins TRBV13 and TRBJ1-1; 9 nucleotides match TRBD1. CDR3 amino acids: CASSFKQGAHGFRRNTEAFF. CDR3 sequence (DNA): TGTGCCAGCAGCTTTAAACAGGGGGCGCATGGTTTTAGAAGGAACACTGAAGCTTTCTTT.